A selection of T cell receptor beta chains follows, all from one sample in a study of siplizumab effects on memory and regulatory T cells. The protocol was immunoSEQ multiplex PCR, while the TCRdb copy is restricted to in-frame clones and leaves out a portion. The sample consists of over 100,000 clones, 92% of them appearing once. The sequenced sample consisted of Tregs sorted from blood. All receptors come from a human donor in good health. Both conserved end residues are part of each CDR3. Fields, in order: D gene, V gene, J gene, CDR3 DNA, CDR3 protein. A D gene is named only where the DNA matches it firmly.

-,TRBV15,TRBJ1-4,TGTGCCACCAGCCACCGGGTGGCGTACGAAAAACTGTTTTTT,CATSHRVAYEKLFF
-,TRBV27,TRBJ2-3,TGTGCCAGCAGCGCAACTGATACGCAGTATTTT,CASSATDTQYF
-,TRBV6-1,TRBJ2-7,TGTGCCAGCAGTGAATATGTAGGGACGGGGTACGAGCAGTACTTC,CASSEYVGTGYEQYF
-,TRBV30,TRBJ1-1,TGTGCCTGGTCAGCCCGGGCGGCTGAAGCTTTCTTT,CAWSARAAEAFF
TRBD2,TRBV4-1,TRBJ2-5,TGCGCCAGCAGGGGACTAGCGGAAGAGACCCAGTACTTC,CASRGLAEETQYF
-,TRBV29-1,TRBJ2-1,TGCAGCGTCAAAAGCGGGAGACAGGGCAATGAGCAGTTCTTC,CSVKSGRQGNEQFF
-,TRBV2,TRBJ2-7,TGTGCCAGCATGGCCTCCAGGGGCCTGAACCTATACGAGCAGTACTTC,CASMASRGLNLYEQYF
TRBD2,TRBV11-3,TRBJ2-1,TGTGCCAGCAGCTACGGACTAGTTAACAATGAGCAGTTCTTC,CASSYGLVNNEQFF
-,TRBV5-5,TRBJ1-2,TGTGCCAGCAGCTTATTTGATGGCAGGGGAAGTGGCTACACCTTC,CASSLFDGRGSGYTF
TRBD1,TRBV14,TRBJ1-4,TGTGCCAGCAGCCAAGGGGTGGACAGGATTAATGAAAAACTGTTTTTT,CASSQGVDRINEKLFF
-,TRBV6-5,TRBJ2-1,TGTGCCAGCAGTAAAATAGTTACTGAGCAGTTCTTC,CASSKIVTEQFF
TRBD2,TRBV13,TRBJ2-7,TGTGCCAGCAGCTGGACTAGCGGCCGGGGGGAGCAGTACTTC,CASSWTSGRGEQYF
-,TRBV28,TRBJ1-2,TGTGCCAGCAGTCTACAGGGTTATGGCTACACCTTC,CASSLQGYGYTF
TRBD2,TRBV10-3,TRBJ2-1,TGTGCCACCTTGGTCGGGGGCGGGAGGGGGAATGAGCAGTTCTTC,CATLVGGGRGNEQFF
-,TRBV5-8,TRBJ2-3,TGTGCCAGCAGCTTACGTGGGGGGCGCGCAGATACGCAGTATTTT,CASSLRGGRADTQYF
TRBD1,TRBV4-1,TRBJ1-2,TGCGCCAGCAGCCACACAGGACAGGCGTCAAATAACTATGGCTACACCTTC,CASSHTGQASNNYGYTF